Listed below are T cell receptor beta chains from one sample, sequenced in a study of blood T cells in healthy people across ages. From the 5' RACE reads, TCRdb called clonotypes with MiXCR, one entry per CDR3 protein. The repertoire holds around 650,000 distinct CDR3 sequences, with about 32% as singletons. Sequenced: blood. These receptors all stem from a woman older than 75 in good health. The CDR3 runs from the conserved cysteine through the conserved F or W. Each record gives: CDR3 protein, V gene.

CDR3: CASSQGSYSYNEQFF; V: TRBV4-2
CDR3: CASSSRLAGIADTQYF; V: TRBV11-2
CDR3: CASSYTDSTNEKLFF; V: TRBV30
CDR3: CASSSSELEAFF; V: TRBV9
CDR3: CASSPREPAQHF; V: TRBV12-3/TRBV12-4
CDR3: CASNPPVRGTQETQYF; V: TRBV6-6
CDR3: CASSRGWGGYTF; V: TRBV7-2
CDR3: CASTSVPGLSTDTQYF; V: TRBV7-2
CDR3: CVSSPTSVQPQHF; V: TRBV18
CDR3: CASRTGDYNEQFF; V: TRBV4-2
CDR3: CSARVLGLDADTQYF; V: TRBV20-1
CDR3: CATSGAGRGDTQYF; V: TRBV24-1
CDR3: CSVEDQGAGANVLTF; V: TRBV29-1
CDR3: CASSPNPGDSGANVLTF; V: TRBV4-3
CDR3: CASSLWTGRGETQYF; V: TRBV7-2
CDR3: CASSLNPSGEQYF; V: TRBV12-3/TRBV12-4
CDR3: CASSQAGGGLEAFF; V: TRBV4-1
CDR3: CASSLFGDGYEQYF; V: TRBV27
CDR3: CASSFPTSGGTDMQYF; V: TRBV7-9
CDR3: CASSLAGEGIGSPLHF; V: TRBV5-1
CDR3: CASSFLDRKNYGYTF; V: TRBV28
CDR3: CASSPIRLASYYEQYF; V: TRBV7-9
CDR3: CASSAPGQGSFYGYTF; V: TRBV6-2/TRBV6-3
CDR3: CASSGAGTSGGVSTDTQYF; V: TRBV5-6
CDR3: CASSRLGLGGRNEQFF; V: TRBV5-1
CDR3: CASKGRSGEETQYF; V: TRBV19
CDR3: CASSSRLAGGLETQYF; V: TRBV5-1
CDR3: CASSVLNTIYF; V: TRBV25-1
CDR3: CVSSLGGLNTEAFF; V: TRBV11-2
CDR3: CASSSDRGVAYEQYF; V: TRBV6-2/TRBV6-3
CDR3: CASSPKGGGNTIYF; V: TRBV12-3/TRBV12-4
CDR3: CSVGQGYNEQFF; V: TRBV29-1
CDR3: CASSLGRCGEAFF; V: TRBV7-6
CDR3: CSARASNRGHPYEQYF; V: TRBV20-1
CDR3: CSAPPTGGYGYTF; V: TRBV20-1
CDR3: CAISESGGQGVYEQYF; V: TRBV10-3
CDR3: CAVGLEGETQYF; V: TRBV30
CDR3: CAWRWGINTDTQYF; V: TRBV30
CDR3: CASSGQRDQPQHF; V: TRBV12-3/TRBV12-4
CDR3: CASSRGRGEQFF; V: TRBV4-3
CDR3: CASSLISLRSDTQYF; V: TRBV12-3/TRBV12-4
CDR3: CASSHGGGSNQPQHF; V: TRBV3-1
CDR3: CASSPNRGQFAEAFF; V: TRBV7-3
CDR3: CASSPSRGTNTEAFF; V: TRBV7-9
CDR3: CASSPTRPDTQYF; V: TRBV5-1
CDR3: CASSLSGLVDEQFF; V: TRBV7-3
CDR3: CASALQHRARYTF; V: TRBV12-5
CDR3: CASSFQGGHAFF; V: TRBV27
CDR3: CANSLARGGHNEQYF; V: TRBV7-7
CDR3: CAWSGNRKIYGYTF; V: TRBV30
CDR3: CASREGTGPPSEQFF; V: TRBV5-6
CDR3: CTSSLAFTGKEEQYF; V: TRBV7-6
CDR3: CASSLAGDPFYEQYF; V: TRBV7-2
CDR3: CASSTGRQNYEQYF; V: TRBV5-1
CDR3: CASSPMGTGGNQPQHF; V: TRBV28
CDR3: CASSLIGGSNSPLHF; V: TRBV5-1
CDR3: CASSYERGPYEQYF; V: TRBV6-5
CDR3: CASSPTEVLTYYGYTF; V: TRBV6-5